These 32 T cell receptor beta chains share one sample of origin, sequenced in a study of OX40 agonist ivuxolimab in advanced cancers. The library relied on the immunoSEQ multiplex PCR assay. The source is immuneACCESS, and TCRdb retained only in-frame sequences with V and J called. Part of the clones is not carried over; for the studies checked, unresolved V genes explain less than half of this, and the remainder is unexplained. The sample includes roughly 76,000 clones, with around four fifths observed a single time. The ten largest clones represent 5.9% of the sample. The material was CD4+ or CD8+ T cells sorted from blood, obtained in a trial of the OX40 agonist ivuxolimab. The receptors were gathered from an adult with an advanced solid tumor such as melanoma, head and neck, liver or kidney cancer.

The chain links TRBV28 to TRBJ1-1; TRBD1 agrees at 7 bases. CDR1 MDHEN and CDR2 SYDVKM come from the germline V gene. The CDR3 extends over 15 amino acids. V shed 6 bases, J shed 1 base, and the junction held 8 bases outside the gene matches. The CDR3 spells CASSPGTEKNTEAFF. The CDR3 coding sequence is TGTGCCAGCAGCCCAGGGACAGAGAAGAACACTGAAGCTTTCTTT.

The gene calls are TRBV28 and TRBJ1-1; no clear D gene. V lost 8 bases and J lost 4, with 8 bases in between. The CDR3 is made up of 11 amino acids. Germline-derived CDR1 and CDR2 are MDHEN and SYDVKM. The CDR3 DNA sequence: TGTGCCAGCGGACGGCCCACTGAAGCTTTCTTT. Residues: CASGRPTEAFF.

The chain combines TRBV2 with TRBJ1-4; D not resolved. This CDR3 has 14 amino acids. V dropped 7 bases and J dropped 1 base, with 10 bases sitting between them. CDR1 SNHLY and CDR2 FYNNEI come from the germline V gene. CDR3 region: CASKWAETNEKLFF. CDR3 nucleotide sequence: TGTGCCAGCAAGTGGGCAGAAACTAATGAAAAACTGTTTTTT. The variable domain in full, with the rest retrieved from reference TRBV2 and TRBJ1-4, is EPEVTQTPSHQVTQMGQEVILRCVPISNHLYFYWYRQILGQKVEFLVSFYNNEISEKSEIFDDQFSVERPDGSNFTLKIRSTKLEDSAMYFCASKWAETNEKLFFGSGTQLSVL.

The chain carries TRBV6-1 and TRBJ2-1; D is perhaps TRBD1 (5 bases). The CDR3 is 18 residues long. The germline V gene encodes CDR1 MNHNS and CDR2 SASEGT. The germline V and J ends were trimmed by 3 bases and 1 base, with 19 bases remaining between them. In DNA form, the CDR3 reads TGTGCCAGCAGTGATGGCGAGCGCAGGGCCTTATCCTACAATGAGCAGTTCTTC. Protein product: CASSDGERRALSYNEQFF.

The CDR3 sequence: CASSEGAIMNTEAFF. CDR3 nucleotides: TGTGCCAGCAGCGAAGGGGCGATCATGAACACTGAAGCTTTCTTT. The J gene is TRBJ1-1, the V gene TRBV5-8; TRBD1 is a possible D gene (5 bases). The CDR3 runs to 15 residues. V lost 4 bases, J lost 0 bases, and 13 bases lay in between. Germline loops: CDR1 SGHTS, CDR2 YDEGEE.

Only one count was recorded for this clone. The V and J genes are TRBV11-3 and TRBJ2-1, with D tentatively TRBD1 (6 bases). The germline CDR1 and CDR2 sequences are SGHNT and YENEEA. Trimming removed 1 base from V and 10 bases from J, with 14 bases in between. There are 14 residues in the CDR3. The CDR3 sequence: CASSLGSGVWEQFF. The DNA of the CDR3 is TGTGCCAGCAGCTTAGGGTCAGGGGTATGGGAGCAGTTCTTC.

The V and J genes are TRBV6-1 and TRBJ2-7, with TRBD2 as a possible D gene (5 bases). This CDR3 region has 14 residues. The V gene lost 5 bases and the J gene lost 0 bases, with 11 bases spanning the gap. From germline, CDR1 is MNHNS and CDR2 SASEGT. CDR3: CASSLTISSYEQYF. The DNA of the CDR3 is TGTGCCAGCAGTTTGACTATTAGCTCCTACGAGCAGTACTTC.

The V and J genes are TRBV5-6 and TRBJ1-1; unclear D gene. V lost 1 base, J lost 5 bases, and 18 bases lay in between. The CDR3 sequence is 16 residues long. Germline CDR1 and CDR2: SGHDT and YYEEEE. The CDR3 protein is CASSLTRARYSTEAFF. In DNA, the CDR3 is TGTGCCAGCAGCTTGACTCGGGCCCGTTACTCGACTGAAGCTTTCTTT.

This chain's CDR3 is CASGEPVLGNQPQHF. The DNA of the CDR3 is TGCGCCAGCGGGGAACCGGTCCTGGGCAATCAGCCCCAGCATTTT. V is TRBV10-2 and J is TRBJ1-5; unclear D gene. The CDR3 is 15 amino acids. The V and J ends lost 8 bases and 2 bases respectively, with 16 bases between them. The V gene's germline CDR1 is WSHSY and CDR2 SAAADI.

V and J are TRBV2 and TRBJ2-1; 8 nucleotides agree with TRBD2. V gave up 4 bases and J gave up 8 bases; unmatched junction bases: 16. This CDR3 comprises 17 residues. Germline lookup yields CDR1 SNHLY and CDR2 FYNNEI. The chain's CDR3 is CASSVQETGTSIHEQFF. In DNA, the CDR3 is TGTGCCAGCAGTGTCCAGGAAACCGGGACTAGTATCCATGAGCAGTTCTTC.

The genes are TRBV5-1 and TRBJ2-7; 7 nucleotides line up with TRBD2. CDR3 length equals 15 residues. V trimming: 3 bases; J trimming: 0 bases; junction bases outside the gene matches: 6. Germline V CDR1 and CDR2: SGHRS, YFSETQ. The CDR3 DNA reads TGCGCCAGCAGCTCGGCTAGCGGCAGCTCCTACGAGCAGTACTTC. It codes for CASSSASGSSYEQYF.

CDR3 sequence: CASSVMGSGQPQHF. The CDR3 DNA reads TGCGCCAGCAGTGTCATGGGGTCTGGGCAGCCCCAGCATTTT. The genes are TRBV5-1 and TRBJ1-5; D uncertain. Between the trimmed V and J ends, which lost 5 bases and 7 bases, there was a span of 16 bases. The germline gives CDR1 SGHRS, CDR2 YFSETQ. The CDR3 runs 14 residues.

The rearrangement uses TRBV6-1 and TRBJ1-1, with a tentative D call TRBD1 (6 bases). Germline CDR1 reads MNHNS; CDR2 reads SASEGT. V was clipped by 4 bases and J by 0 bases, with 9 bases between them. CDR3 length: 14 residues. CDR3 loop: CASSVRGLNTEAFF. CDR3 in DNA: TGTGCCAGCAGTGTTAGGGGGTTGAACACTGAAGCTTTCTTT.

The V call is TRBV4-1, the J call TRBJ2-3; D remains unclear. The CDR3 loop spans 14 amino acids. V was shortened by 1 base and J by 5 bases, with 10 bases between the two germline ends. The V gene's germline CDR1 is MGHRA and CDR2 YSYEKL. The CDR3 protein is CASSQGIAIDTQYF. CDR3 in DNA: TGCGCCAGCAGCCAAGGTATAGCAATAGATACGCAGTATTTT.

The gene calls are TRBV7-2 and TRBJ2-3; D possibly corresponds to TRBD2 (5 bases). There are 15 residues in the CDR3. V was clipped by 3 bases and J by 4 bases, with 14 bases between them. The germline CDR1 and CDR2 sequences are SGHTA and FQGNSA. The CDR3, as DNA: TGTGCCAGCAGCTTCACTAGAGACGGGCCAGATACGCAGTATTTT. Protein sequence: CASSFTRDGPDTQYF.

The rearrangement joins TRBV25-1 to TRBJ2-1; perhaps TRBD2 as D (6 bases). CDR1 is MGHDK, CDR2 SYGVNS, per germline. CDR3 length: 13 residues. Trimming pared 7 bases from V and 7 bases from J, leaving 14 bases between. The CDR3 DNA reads TGTGCCAGCACCACAGGCGGGAAGAATGAGCAGTTCTTC. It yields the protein CASTTGGKNEQFF.

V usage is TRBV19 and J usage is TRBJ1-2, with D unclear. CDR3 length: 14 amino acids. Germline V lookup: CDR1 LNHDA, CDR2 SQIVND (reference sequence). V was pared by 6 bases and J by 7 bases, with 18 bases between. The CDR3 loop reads CASSTIRGSGGYTF. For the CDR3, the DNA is TGTGCCAGTAGCACCATTCGGGGTAGCGGTGGCTACACCTTC.

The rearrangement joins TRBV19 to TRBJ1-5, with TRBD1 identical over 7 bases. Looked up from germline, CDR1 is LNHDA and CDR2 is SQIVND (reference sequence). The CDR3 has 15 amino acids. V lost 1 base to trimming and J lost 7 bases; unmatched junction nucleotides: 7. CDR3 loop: CASSIVGGGGQPQHF. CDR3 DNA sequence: TGTGCCAGTAGTATAGTAGGAGGGGGCGGACAGCCCCAGCATTTT. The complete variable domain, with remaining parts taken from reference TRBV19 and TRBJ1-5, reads DGGITQSPKYLFRKEGQNVTLSCEQNLNHDAMYWYRQDPGQGLRLIYYSQIVNDFQKGDIAEGYSVSREKKESFPLTVTSAQKNPTAFYLCASSIVGGGGQPQHFGDGTRLSIL.

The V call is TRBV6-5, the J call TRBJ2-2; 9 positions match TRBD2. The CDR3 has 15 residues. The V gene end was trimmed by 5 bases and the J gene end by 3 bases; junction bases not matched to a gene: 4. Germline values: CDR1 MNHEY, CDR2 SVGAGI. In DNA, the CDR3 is TGTGCCAGCAGTCCGACTAGCGGAGACACCGGGGAGCTGTTTTTT. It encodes CASSPTSGDTGELFF.

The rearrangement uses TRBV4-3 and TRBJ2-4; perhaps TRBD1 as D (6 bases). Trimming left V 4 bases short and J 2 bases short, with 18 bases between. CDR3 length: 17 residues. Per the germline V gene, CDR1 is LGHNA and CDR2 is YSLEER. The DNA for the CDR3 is TGCGCCAGCAGCCCCTCAGGGGCCCTCGGGTCCAAAAACATTCAGTACTTC. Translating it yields CASSPSGALGSKNIQYF.

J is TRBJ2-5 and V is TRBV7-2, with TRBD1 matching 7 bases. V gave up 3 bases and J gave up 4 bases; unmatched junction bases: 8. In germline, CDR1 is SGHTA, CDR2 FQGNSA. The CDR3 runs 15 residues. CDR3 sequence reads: CASSFSTGVGETQYF. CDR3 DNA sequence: TGTGCCAGCAGCTTCTCTACAGGGGTGGGAGAGACCCAGTACTTC.

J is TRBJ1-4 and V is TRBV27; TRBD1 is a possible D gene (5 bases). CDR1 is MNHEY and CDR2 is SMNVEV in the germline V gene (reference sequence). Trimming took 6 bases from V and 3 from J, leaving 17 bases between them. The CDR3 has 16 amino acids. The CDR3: CASRDGAGRPNEKLFF. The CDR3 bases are TGTGCCAGCAGAGACGGAGCGGGGCGGCCTAATGAAAAACTGTTTTTT.

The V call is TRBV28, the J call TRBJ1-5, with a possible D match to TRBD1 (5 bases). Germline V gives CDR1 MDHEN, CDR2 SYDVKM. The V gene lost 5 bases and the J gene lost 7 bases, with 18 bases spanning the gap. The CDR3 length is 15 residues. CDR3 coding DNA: TGTGCCAGCAGTAGCCAACAGGTTATGCGGCAGCCCCAGCATTTT. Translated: CASSSQQVMRQPQHF.

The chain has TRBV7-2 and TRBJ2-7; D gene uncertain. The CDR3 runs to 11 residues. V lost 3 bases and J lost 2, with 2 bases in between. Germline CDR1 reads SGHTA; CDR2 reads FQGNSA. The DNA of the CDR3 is TGTGCCAGCAGCTTCACCTACGAGCAGTACTTC. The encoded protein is CASSFTYEQYF.

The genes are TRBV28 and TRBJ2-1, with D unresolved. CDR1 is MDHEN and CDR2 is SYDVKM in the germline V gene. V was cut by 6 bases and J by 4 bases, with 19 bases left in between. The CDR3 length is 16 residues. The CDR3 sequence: CASSLPVNGPYNEQFF. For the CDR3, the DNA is TGTGCCAGCAGCCTCCCCGTAAACGGGCCTTACAATGAGCAGTTCTTC.

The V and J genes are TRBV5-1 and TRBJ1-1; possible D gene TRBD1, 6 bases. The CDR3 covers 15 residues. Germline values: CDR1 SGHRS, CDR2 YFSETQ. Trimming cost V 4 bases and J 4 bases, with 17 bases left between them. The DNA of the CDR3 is TGCGCCAGCAGCGCGGGGGCCGTTGGCAGCACTGAAGCTTTCTTT. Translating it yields CASSAGAVGSTEAFF.

CDR3 residues: CASSIVKVRQINQPQHF. The CDR3 coding sequence is TGTGCCAGTAGTATAGTTAAGGTCAGACAGATTAATCAGCCCCAGCATTTT. This chain connects TRBV19 to TRBJ1-5; possible D gene TRBD1, 5 bases. The CDR3 is made up of 17 amino acids. Germline V CDR1 and CDR2: LNHDA, SQIVND (reference sequence). Trimming stripped 1 base from V and 4 bases from J, with 17 bases between. Combining the CDR3 with reference TRBV19 and TRBJ1-5 gives the whole variable domain DGGITQSPKYLFRKEGQNVTLSCEQNLNHDAMYWYRQDPGQGLRLIYYSQIVNDFQKGDIAEGYSVSREKKESFPLTVTSAQKNPTAFYLCASSIVKVRQINQPQHFGDGTRLSIL.

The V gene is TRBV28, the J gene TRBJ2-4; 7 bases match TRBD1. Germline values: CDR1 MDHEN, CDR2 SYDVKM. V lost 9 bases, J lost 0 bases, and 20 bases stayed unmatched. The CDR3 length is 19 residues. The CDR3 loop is CASLRGPQGQGIAKNIQYF. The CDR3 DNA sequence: TGTGCCAGTCTTAGGGGGCCACAGGGGCAGGGGATAGCCAAAAACATTCAGTACTTC.

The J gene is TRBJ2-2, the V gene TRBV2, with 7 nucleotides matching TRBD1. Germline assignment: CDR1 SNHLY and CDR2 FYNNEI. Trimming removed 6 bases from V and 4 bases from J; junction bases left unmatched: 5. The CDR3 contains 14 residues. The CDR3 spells CASRRQGSTGELFF. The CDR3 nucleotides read TGTGCCAGCAGGCGACAGGGCAGCACCGGGGAGCTGTTTTTT.

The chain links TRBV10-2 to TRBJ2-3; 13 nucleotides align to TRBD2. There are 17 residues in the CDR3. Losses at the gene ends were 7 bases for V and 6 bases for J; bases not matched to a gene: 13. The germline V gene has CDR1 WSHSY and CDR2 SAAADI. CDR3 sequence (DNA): TGCGCCAGCACCGCCGGACTAGCGGGAGTAGTTGGGGATACGCAGTATTTT. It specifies CASTAGLAGVVGDTQYF.

CDR3 in amino acids: CASSQVGTENQPQHF. CDR3 DNA: TGCGCCAGCAGCCAAGTTGGGACAGAAAATCAGCCCCAGCATTTT. This chain connects TRBV4-1 to TRBJ1-5; 7 positions match TRBD1. The CDR3 sequence is 15 residues long. Germline V CDR1 and CDR2: MGHRA, YSYEKL. J gave up 4 bases and V 1 base, and 4 bases lay outside the gene matches.

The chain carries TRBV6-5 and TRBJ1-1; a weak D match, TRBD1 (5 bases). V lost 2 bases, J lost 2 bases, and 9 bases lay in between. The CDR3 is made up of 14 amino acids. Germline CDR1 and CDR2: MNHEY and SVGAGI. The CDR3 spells CASSYGAPNTEAFF. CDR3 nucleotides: TGTGCCAGCAGTTACGGGGCGCCAAACACTGAAGCTTTCTTT.